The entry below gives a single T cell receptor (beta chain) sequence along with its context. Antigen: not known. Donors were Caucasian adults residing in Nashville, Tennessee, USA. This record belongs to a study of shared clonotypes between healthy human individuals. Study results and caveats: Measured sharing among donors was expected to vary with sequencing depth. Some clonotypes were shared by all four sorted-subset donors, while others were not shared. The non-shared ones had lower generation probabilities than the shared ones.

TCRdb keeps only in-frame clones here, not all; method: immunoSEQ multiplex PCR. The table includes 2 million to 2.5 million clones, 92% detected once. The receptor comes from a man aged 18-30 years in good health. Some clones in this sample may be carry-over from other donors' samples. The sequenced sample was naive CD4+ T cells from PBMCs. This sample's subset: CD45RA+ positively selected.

CDR3 protein: CASSLAVTGRYEQYF. The CDR3 DNA follows: TGTGCCAGCAGCTTGGCTGTTACAGGGCGCTACGAGCAGTACTTC. The J gene is TRBJ2-7, the V gene TRBV5-4, with D maybe TRBD1 (6 bases). CDR3 length: 15 amino acids. The V gene lost 0 bases and the J gene lost 3 bases, with 13 bases spanning the gap. Germline V gene lookup returns CDR1 SGHNT and CDR2 YYREEE (reference sequence).